This TCR beta chain was retrieved from a study of spatial heterogeneity in lung cancer. Study-wide context: Detected sequences consistently included more beta-chain ones than alpha-chain ones. The average appearance count of each unique TCR and UMI combination in raw reads was more than eight. Study-wide results and limits: For expanded intratumoral alpha and beta TCRs, counts tracked tumor mutation counts.

Time point: sample taken at primary tumor resection. No cells were sorted before sequencing. The whole RNA sequenced was extracted from tumor, nontumor lung or frozen PBMC. The sample holds many counts of this clonotype. Its specificity is not known. A unique molecular identifier was carried by every single TCR cDNA molecule. TCRdb processed the 5' RACE reads anew with MiXCR; each CDR3 protein has one entry. The table includes around 8,800 distinct CDR3 sequences, over 3.5% detected once. The germline gives CDR1 DFQATT, CDR2 SNEGSKA (reference sequence). V lost 1 base to trimming and J lost 4 bases; unmatched junction nucleotides: 6. This CDR3 region has 14 residues.

The sequenced sample was lung tumor tissue, obtained at surgery. The source is a female donor with early-stage non-small cell lung cancer. The chain recombines TRBV20-1 with TRBJ1-1; 7 nucleotides align to TRBD1. This CDR3 reads CSARGQGRFTEAFF. The DNA of the CDR3 is TGCAGTGCTAGAGGACAGGGAAGGTTCACTGAAGCTTTCTTT.